This T cell receptor (beta chain) was found in a study of blood T cells in healthy people across ages. A second roughly 6 to 12 cycle PCR used barcoded and J-beta primers. Template switching added a 12-random-nucleotide identifier to every cDNA molecule. Using its own MiXCR run on the 5' RACE reads, TCRdb lists one record per CDR3 protein. This sample carries about 1.7 million distinct CDR3 sequences, 28% of them seen once, and the ten largest clones take roughly 8%. Germline CDR1 is SGHRS and CDR2 is YFSETQ. The CDR3 is 16 amino acids. V lost 6 bases, J lost 10 bases, and 27 bases lay in between. Study-level points and caveats: Age showed a roughly linear inverse relationship with TCR beta diversity per million T cells. With donor CMV status unknown, expanded clonotype changes were possibly confounded.

This clonotype was detected ten times or more. The antigen remains unidentified. The chain links TRBV5-1 to TRBJ2-3, with a weak D call TRBD1 (8 bases). The origin of this receptor is a woman under 40 in good health. The sample taken for sequencing was blood. The CDR3 loop is CASNIGPSGTGGAQYF. The CDR3 bases are TGCGCCAGCAATATCGGGCCCTCGGGAACAGGGGGGGCGCAGTATTTT.